A single sample is the source of the 32 T cell receptor beta chains below, sequenced in a study of metastatic and nonmetastatic thyroid tumors. Each patient went into thyroid surgery without having received any treatment. MiXCR reprocessed the PCR reads for TCRdb. Of around 70,000 clones listed, roughly 18% are singletons. The source material was blood. These receptors originate from a female donor with papillary thyroid cancer or a benign thyroid nodule (not recorded which). Some clones in this sample may be carry-over from other donors' samples.

This clone was seen ten or more times. The J gene is TRBJ2-7, the V gene TRBV5-1; D gene uncertain. Trimming pared 4 bases from V and 5 bases from J, leaving 16 bases between. Germline CDR1 SGHRS, CDR2 YFSETQ. This CDR3 has 14 amino acids. The CDR3 DNA sequence: TGCGCCAGCAGCCCCCGCCCCCCCGTCAACGAGCAGTACTTC. Translation: CASSPRPPVNEQYF.

This clone was observed many times. The chain has TRBV5-6 and TRBJ2-7; TRBD1 aligns across 8 bases. Germline V gives CDR1 SGHDT, CDR2 YYEEEE. CDR3 size: 17 residues. The V gene end was trimmed by 5 bases and the J gene end by 3 bases; junction bases not matched to a gene: 16. The CDR3 sequence is CASRPFIRTGQGYEQYF. CDR3 in DNA: TGTGCCAGCAGACCCTTTATCCGGACAGGGCAAGGCTACGAGCAGTACTTC.

This clone came up many times. The rearrangement links TRBV29-1 to TRBJ2-2, with no clear D. The length of the CDR3 is 13 residues. V was pared by 4 bases and J by 2 bases, with 8 bases between. Germline CDR1 reads SQVTM; CDR2 reads ANQGSEA. The CDR3 here is CSVGGTNTGELFF. The DNA of the CDR3 is TGCAGCGTTGGCGGCACCAACACCGGGGAGCTGTTTTTT.

This clone appeared many times. This rearrangement joins TRBV27 to TRBJ1-2; D might be TRBD1 (6 bases). V was pared by 8 bases and J by 8 bases, with 21 bases between. Per the germline V gene, CDR1 is MNHEY and CDR2 is SMNVEV (reference sequence). This CDR3 is built from 14 residues. CDR3 in amino acids: CASASGTTFRGYTF. CDR3 nucleotide sequence: TGTGCCAGCGCCTCAGGGACAACCTTTCGGGGCTACACCTTC.

This clone occurred many times. This chain links TRBV11-1 with TRBJ2-7, with TRBD2 identical over 7 bases. Germline assignment: CDR1 SGHAT and CDR2 FQDESV (reference sequence). The CDR3 is made up of 14 amino acids. The J segment lost 2 bases and the V segment lost 7 bases, leaving 8 bases of the junction unmatched. CDR3 sequence reads: CASKAAGPTYEQYF. The DNA of the CDR3 is TGTGCCAGCAAAGCAGCGGGGCCGACCTACGAGCAGTACTTC.

This clone occurred many times. The chain carries TRBV29-1 and TRBJ1-1; 8 bases are shared with TRBD1. The germline gives CDR1 SQVTM, CDR2 ANQGSEA. CDR3 length equals 12 residues. With 7 bases clipped from V and 7 bases from J, the junction kept 8 bases outside the gene matches. The CDR3 protein is CSGNQGAREAFF. The CDR3 DNA sequence: TGCAGCGGTAACCAGGGGGCGCGTGAAGCTTTCTTT.

This chain uses TRBV19 with TRBJ1-1; TRBD1 matches at 8 bases. The germline CDR1 and CDR2 sequences are LNHDA and SQIVND (reference sequence). This CDR3 region has 14 residues. Trimming at V came to 5 bases and at J to 1 base, leaving 3 bases not matched to a gene. The CDR3 region is CASSRTGTNTEAFF. CDR3 nucleotide sequence: TGTGCCAGTAGTCGGACAGGGACGAACACTGAAGCTTTCTTT. The full variable domain, in which reference TRBV19 and TRBJ1-1 provide the parts outside the CDR3, is DGGITQSPKYLFRKEGQNVTLSCEQNLNHDAMYWYRQDPGQGLRLIYYSQIVNDFQKGDIAEGYSVSREKKESFPLTVTSAQKNPTAFYLCASSRTGTNTEAFFGQGTRLTVV.

This clone was counted many times. The chain combines TRBV2 with TRBJ2-1; 12 nucleotides align to TRBD2. Germline CDR1 SNHLY, CDR2 FYNNEI. The V gene end was trimmed by 6 bases and the J gene end by 5 bases; junction bases not matched to a gene: 11. The CDR3 is 17 residues long. The CDR3 here is CASRPPRLAGVNNEQFF. In nucleotides, the CDR3 is TGTGCCAGCAGGCCACCCAGACTAGCGGGGGTAAACAATGAGCAGTTCTTC.

Comment on this clone: Being one base from a much bigger clone, this may be a read error. The identical CDR3 is also encoded by other nucleotide sequences in the sample. In DNA form, the CDR3 reads TGTGCAAGCAGCTTAACGTTACTAGATACGCAGTATTTT. The encoded protein is CASSLTLLDTQYF. V gene TRBV7-3 combines with J gene TRBJ2-3, with D unclear. This CDR3 is built from 13 residues. Germline CDR1 and CDR2: SGHTA and FQGTGA. Using reference TRBV7-3 and TRBJ2-3 for the parts outside the CDR3, the full variable domain is GAGVSQTPSNKVTEKGKYVELRCDPISGHTALYWYRQSLGQGPEFLIYFQGTGAADDSGLPNDRFFAVRPEGSVSTLKIQRTERGDSAVYLCASSLTLLDTQYFGPGTRLTVL.

At least ten counts were recorded for this clone. The J gene is TRBJ2-3, the V gene TRBV28; 11 bases agree with TRBD2. Germline V gene data show CDR1 as MDHEN and CDR2 as SYDVKM. With 6 bases clipped from V and 4 bases from J, the junction kept 3 bases outside the gene matches. This CDR3 has 14 amino acids. The CDR3 sequence: CASRGLAEADTQYF. For the CDR3, the DNA is TGTGCCAGCAGGGGACTAGCGGAGGCAGATACGCAGTATTTT.

This clone was seen repeatedly, ten times or more. The chain couples TRBV4-2 to TRBJ2-7; 8 bases fit TRBD2. Germline V gene lookup returns CDR1 LGHNA and CDR2 YNFKEQ. The V gene end was trimmed by 0 bases and the J gene end by 2 bases; junction bases not matched to a gene: 12. The CDR3 is 18 residues long. The CDR3 is CASSQERTSGTTPYEQYF. CDR3 nucleotide sequence: TGTGCCAGCAGCCAAGAACGTACTAGCGGTACAACCCCCTACGAGCAGTACTTC.

This clone has at least ten counts. V gene TRBV15 combines with J gene TRBJ2-1; 9 bases match TRBD1. Germline values: CDR1 LNHNV, CDR2 YYDKDF (reference sequence). This CDR3 contains 15 residues. V was pared by 7 bases and J by 7 bases, with 11 bases of the junction left unmatched. This CDR3 reads CATTTGTGWVNEQFF. As DNA, the CDR3 is TGTGCCACCACCACAGGGACAGGGTGGGTGAATGAGCAGTTCTTC.

This clone has ten or more counts. The rearrangement links TRBV12-3 or TRBV12-4 to TRBJ2-7; TRBD1 is a possible D gene (6 bases). Trimming shortened V by 5 bases and J by 1 base, and 9 bases separated the two germline ends. This CDR3 is built from 13 residues. The DNA of the CDR3 is TGTGCCAGCAGTCGGACAGCATCCTACGAGCAGTACTTC. Amino acid sequence: CASSRTASYEQYF.

As concerns this clone: A much larger clone differs from this one at a single base, so this may be a read error. Other nucleotide sequences in the sample specify the same CDR3. V gene TRBV20-1 combines with J gene TRBJ2-3; D is unclear. The CDR3 sequence is 12 residues long. The germline gives CDR1 DFQATT, CDR2 SNEGSKA (reference sequence). The CDR3 spells CSARYGTDTQYF. DNA for the CDR3: TGCAGCGCTAGGTACGGTACAGATACGCAGTATTTT.

The rearrangement links TRBV20-1 to TRBJ2-7; the D call may be TRBD1 or TRBD2 (5 bases each). CDR3 size: 14 residues. The V end lost 6 bases, the J end lost 0 bases, and 15 bases lay between the germline ends. Germline assignment: CDR1 DFQATT and CDR2 SNEGSKA (reference sequence). The CDR3 DNA reads as TGCAGTGCCACGGGACGGTCAACCTCCTACGAGCAGTACTTC. The encoded protein is CSATGRSTSYEQYF.

This clone was counted between two and nine times. A much bigger clone sits one base away, suggesting this may be a read error. The chain carries TRBV19 and TRBJ1-5; no reliable D call. Trimming took 4 bases from V and 3 from J, leaving 13 bases between them. The germline CDR1 and CDR2 sequences are LNHDA and SQIVND (reference sequence). The CDR3 is 15 residues long. CDR3 DNA sequence: TGTGCCAGTAGTAAGTTTTCGAACAACAATCAGCCCCAGCATTTT. It encodes CASSKFSNNNQPQHF.

By proportion, this clone is medium-sized (0.01 to 0.1%). The genes are TRBV30 and TRBJ2-7; possibly TRBD1 or TRBD2 for D (5 bases each). CDR1 is GTSNPN, CDR2 SVGIG, per germline (reference sequence). CDR3 size: 13 residues. Trimming pared 4 bases from V and 2 bases from J, leaving 12 bases between. The CDR3 sequence is CAWIGDGPYEQYF. The CDR3 DNA reads as TGTGCCTGGATTGGGGACGGACCCTACGAGCAGTACTTC.

This clone was recorded at least ten times. A much larger clone differs by one base, so this may be a read error. This specimen includes other DNA sequences encoding the same CDR3. The chain carries TRBV27 and TRBJ2-5; 12 positions agree with TRBD2. V lost 3 bases and J lost 3; bases outside the gene matches: 8. CDR3 size: 17 residues. Germline CDR1 MNHEY, CDR2 SMNVEV (reference sequence). This CDR3 is CASSFPTSGGREETQYF. The DNA of the CDR3 is TGTGCCAGCAGTTTCCCGACTAGCGGGGGACGGGAAGAGACCCAGTACTTC.

This chain connects TRBV30 to TRBJ1-2; D is perhaps TRBD1 (6 bases). The CDR3 is 12 amino acids. Between the trimmed V and J ends, which lost 6 bases and 0 bases, there was a span of 8 bases. Germline V gives CDR1 GTSNPN, CDR2 SVGIG (reference sequence). Here the CDR3 reads CACTGTNYGYTF. The CDR3 region has the DNA TGTGCCTGTACAGGGACTAACTATGGCTACACCTTC.

This clone was seen many times. The genes are TRBV5-1 and TRBJ2-1; 7 bases are shared with TRBD2. Germline CDR1 is SGHRS and CDR2 is YFSETQ. The CDR3 covers 16 residues. V gave up 6 bases and J gave up 0 bases; unmatched junction bases: 9. The CDR3 coding sequence is TGCGCCAGCACTTCACCTAGCGGAGACTCCTACAATGAGCAGTTCTTC. This encodes CASTSPSGDSYNEQFF.

CDR3 sequence reads: CASSQDLALGYVTDTQYF. CDR3 bases: TGCGCCAGCAGCCAAGATCTGGCACTCGGCTATGTCACAGATACGCAGTATTTT. The chain employs TRBV4-1 and TRBJ2-3; D call uncertain. The CDR3 has 18 amino acids. CDR1 and CDR2 from the germline V gene are MGHRA and YSYEKL. Trimming shortened V by 0 bases and J by 2 bases, and 18 bases separated the two germline ends.

On this clone: Compared with germline, one end of the junction differs, possibly owing to a read error. This sequence joins TRBV14 and TRBJ1-3; no clear D gene. The CDR3 is 15 amino acids. Germline V gene data show CDR1 as SGHDN and CDR2 as FVKESK. As DNA, the CDR3 is TGTGCCAGCCGTATCATGCTCCACTCTGGAGACACCATATATTTT. Amino acids: CASRIMLHSGDTIYF.

This clone was counted at least ten times. The rearrangement joins TRBV6-1 to TRBJ2-7; tentative D call: TRBD1 (6 bases). Germline lookup yields CDR1 MNHNS and CDR2 SASEGT. V was trimmed by 5 bases and J by 4 bases, leaving 12 bases between them. The CDR3 length is 13 residues. The DNA for the CDR3 is TGTGCCAGCAGTTTGGGGGACATTTACGAGCAGTACTTC. Protein product: CASSLGDIYEQYF.

Concerning this clone: Possible read error: a much larger clone is one base away. Additional DNA sequences in this sample encode the identical CDR3. This sequence joins TRBV6-1 and TRBJ1-5; TRBD1 is a possible D gene (5 bases). CDR1 is MNHNS, CDR2 SASEGT, per germline. CDR3 length equals 16 residues. The CDR3 DNA follows: TGTGCCAGCAGTGAAAGAGGGCAGGGTGGAAATCAGCCTCAGCATTTC. Its translation is CASSERGQGGNQPQHF.

CDR3: CASRTYRGEGGFF. CDR3 sequence (DNA): TGTGCCAGCCGTACGTACAGGGGGGAAGGTGGTTTCTTT. This chain joins TRBV28 and TRBJ1-1; the match to TRBD1 covers 8 bases. Germline CDR1 MDHEN, CDR2 SYDVKM. V gave up 8 bases and J gave up 13 bases; unmatched junction bases: 15. This CDR3 has 13 amino acids.

This clone was picked up many times. The gene calls are TRBV7-9 and TRBJ1-2, with unresolved D. Germline V gives CDR1 SEHNR, CDR2 FQNEAQ (reference sequence). The CDR3 sequence is 15 residues long. Trimming stripped 5 bases from V and 4 bases from J, with 17 bases between. The CDR3 DNA sequence: TGTGCCAGCAGCAGCCGGGTACTCTCGGGCTATGGCTACACCTTC. Protein: CASSSRVLSGYGYTF.

This chain joins TRBV3-1 and TRBJ1-1; D remains ambiguous. This CDR3 region has 15 residues. The V gene lost 0 bases and the J gene lost 4 bases, with 12 bases spanning the gap. Germline V gene lookup returns CDR1 LGHDT and CDR2 YNNKEL (reference sequence). CDR3: CASSQEFPTGTEAFF. DNA of the CDR3: TGTGCCAGCAGCCAAGAATTCCCGACGGGCACTGAAGCTTTCTTT.

This clone was observed at least ten times. The same CDR3 arises from other DNA sequences in this sample as well. The chain is built from TRBV5-6 and TRBJ2-7; D is possibly TRBD2 (6 bases). This CDR3 spans 14 amino acids. Per the germline V gene, CDR1 is SGHDT and CDR2 is YYEEEE. V shed 4 bases and J shed 3 bases, with 14 bases lying between them. The CDR3 is CASSPAGGSYEQYF. CDR3 nucleotide sequence: TGTGCCAGCAGCCCAGCTGGGGGGAGCTACGAGCAGTACTTC.

The chain is built from TRBV20-1 and TRBJ1-2; tentative D call: TRBD1 (6 bases). The germline V gene has CDR1 DFQATT and CDR2 SNEGSKA (reference sequence). This CDR3 has 14 amino acids. Deletions cut 0 bases from V and 8 bases from J, with 16 bases between. CDR3 sequence: CSARDGAGEVGYTF. The CDR3, as DNA: TGCAGTGCTAGAGATGGTGCAGGGGAGGTCGGCTACACCTTC.

This clone was picked up many times. The chain joins TRBV7-2 to TRBJ1-1; D may be TRBD1 (5 bases). The ends were cut back, 7 bases at V and 3 bases at J, with 15 bases in the middle. The CDR3 extends over 14 amino acids. Germline-derived CDR1 and CDR2 are SGHTA and FQGNSA. CDR3 DNA: TGTGCCAGCATTGACGAGGGGTGGGACACTGAAGCTTTCTTT. Translation: CASIDEGWDTEAFF.

The sample holds many counts of this clone. The chain is built from TRBV7-2 and TRBJ2-3; 16 bases match TRBD2. The CDR3 has 18 amino acids. The V gene's germline CDR1 is SGHTA and CDR2 FQGNSA. With V trimmed by 5 bases and J by 3 bases, 8 bases remained unmatched. CDR3 bases: TGTGCCAGCAGCACCGGGACTAGCGGGAGGGCTGGAACAGATACGCAGTATTTT. This sequence encodes CASSTGTSGRAGTDTQYF.

This clone was counted between two and nine times. This sequence joins TRBV12-3 or TRBV12-4 and TRBJ2-7; no reliable D call. V was shortened by 8 bases and J by 2 bases, with 13 bases between the two germline ends. The length of the CDR3 is 13 residues. The chain's CDR3 is CASGNPEAYEQYF. CDR3 sequence (DNA): TGTGCCAGCGGAAACCCAGAGGCCTACGAGCAGTACTTC.